These 5 T cell receptor beta chains came from one sample sequenced in a study of blood T cell repertoires in COVID-19. Assay: immunoSEQ multiplex PCR; the TCRdb copy retains only in-frame clones and omits some. The table has approximately 350,000 clones, more than 80% seen once. The sample was PBMCs or T cells enriched from blood (not recorded which). These receptors originate from a man aged 18 to 30 who had recovered from COVID-19.

This clone was counted a single time. The gene calls are TRBV5-6 and TRBJ2-2; 10 bases line up with TRBD2. With 2 bases clipped from V and 4 bases from J, the junction kept 2 bases outside the gene matches. Germline CDR1 reads SGHDT; CDR2 reads YYEEEE. The CDR3 consists of 15 residues. CDR3 DNA sequence: TGTGCCAGCAGCTTAATAGCGGGGGGCACCGGGGAGCTGTTTTTT. As protein: CASSLIAGGTGELFF.

The V gene is TRBV5-1, the J gene TRBJ1-2, with 8 bases fitting TRBD1. Germline assignment: CDR1 SGHRS and CDR2 YFSETQ. The V and J ends lost 5 bases and 5 bases, in that order; junction bases with no gene match: 8. The CDR3 length is 14 residues. CDR3 bases: TGCGCCAGCAGTCTGACAGGGGAGAAGTATGGCTACACCTTC. Translation: CASSLTGEKYGYTF.

The chain couples TRBV2 to TRBJ2-5; tentative D call: TRBD2 (5 bases). The CDR3 runs 16 residues. CDR1 is SNHLY, CDR2 FYNNEI, per germline. The V end was cut by 4 bases, the J end by 4 bases, with 19 bases between. The CDR3: CASSASSTSFSETQYF. For the CDR3, the DNA is TGTGCCAGCAGTGCCTCCTCTACTAGTTTTTCAGAGACCCAGTACTTC.

The rearrangement joins TRBV13 to TRBJ1-2; unclear D gene. The CDR3 covers 15 residues. Trimming removed 3 bases at V and 8 bases at J, with 19 bases between. Germline lookup yields CDR1 PRHDT and CDR2 FYEKMQ (reference sequence). CDR3 sequence: CASSFSGNIGKGYTF. CDR3 bases: TGTGCCAGCAGCTTTTCAGGAAACATAGGTAAAGGCTACACCTTC.

The rearrangement links TRBV5-6 to TRBJ2-5; 9 nucleotides agree with TRBD2. V lost 0 bases to trimming and J lost 7 bases; unmatched junction nucleotides: 7. Germline CDR1 and CDR2: SGHDT and YYEEEE. The CDR3 has 15 residues. CDR3 residues: CASSLGLAAMGTQYF. The CDR3 coding sequence is TGTGCCAGCAGCTTGGGACTAGCGGCCATGGGGACCCAGTACTTC.